The rows below give T cell receptor beta chains drawn from one sample of a study of blood T cell repertoires in COVID-19. Generated by immunoSEQ multiplex PCR, the TCRdb table keeps only in-frame clones and is missing some. The sample holds over 70,000 clones; 80% to 90% are singletons and the top ten take around 1%. Specimen: peripheral blood. The receptors here all came from a human donor in a cohort sampled during active COVID-19. CDR3s include the opening cysteine and the closing phenylalanine or tryptophan. The D gene is left open where the match is weak. Only some rows state a clone size, as once, few, many or a class for expanded clones.

>TRBJ1-1|.|TRBV30|TRBD1
CAWGGGRGTEAFF
TGTGCCTGGGGAGGGGGCAGGGGGACTGAAGCTTTCTTT
>TRBJ1-1|.|TRBV4-1|.
CASSQEGQPNTEAFF
TGCGCCAGCAGCCAAGAAGGACAGCCGAACACTGAAGCTTTCTTT
>TRBJ2-7|.|TRBV18|.
CASSGVGASSGEQYF
TGTGCCAGCTCCGGCGTGGGGGCTTCATCCGGCGAGCAGTACTTC
>TRBJ2-6|.|TRBV4-1|TRBD1
CASSQGQGAGANVLTF
TGCGCCAGCAGCCAAGGGCAGGGGGCCGGGGCCAACGTCCTGACTTTC
>TRBJ2-7|.|TRBV28|TRBD1
CASSYGTGPPGQYF
TGTGCCAGCAGTTACGGGACAGGACCCCCGGGGCAGTACTTC
>TRBJ1-1|.|TRBV20-1|.
CSASGRGSNTEAFF
TGCAGTGCAAGTGGTAGAGGGTCGAACACTGAAGCTTTCTTT
>TRBJ2-3|.|TRBV5-1|TRBD2
CASSAGLANATQYF
TGCGCCAGCAGCGCCGGACTAGCGAATGCTACGCAGTATTTT
>TRBJ2-1|once|TRBV30|TRBD2
CAWSIGLAGGDPTNEQFF
TGTGCCTGGAGTATCGGGCTAGCGGGAGGGGACCCTACCAATGAGCAGTTCTTC
>TRBJ2-7|.|TRBV28|.
CVTTGPYYEQYF
TGTGTCACAACAGGGCCCTACTACGAGCAGTACTTC
>TRBJ2-1|.|TRBV12-3/TRBV12-4|TRBD2
CASLAGVYNEQFF
TGTGCCAGCCTAGCGGGAGTTTACAATGAGCAGTTCTTC
>TRBJ2-7|.|TRBV18|.
CASSPPGTPIEQYF
TGTGCCAGCTCACCCCCCGGGACACCTATCGAGCAGTACTTC
>TRBJ2-1|.|TRBV29-1|TRBD1
CSVPTTGTGINEQFF
TGCAGCGTCCCGACGACGGGGACAGGGATCAATGAGCAGTTCTTC
>TRBJ1-6|.|TRBV28|TRBD1
CASSTTGGPSPLHF
TGTGCCAGCAGCACGACAGGGGGACCTTCACCCCTCCACTTT
>TRBJ2-7|.|TRBV27|.
CASSEEGRFYEQYF
TGTGCCAGCTCCGAGGAGGGACGTTTCTACGAGCAGTACTTC
>TRBJ1-2|.|TRBV27|.
CASSLGMGRDGYTF
TGTGCCAGCAGTTTAGGCATGGGCCGTGATGGCTACACCTTC
>TRBJ2-2|.|TRBV19|.
CASTGLPRGTGELFF
TGTGCCAGTACCGGACTTCCCCGGGGCACCGGGGAGCTGTTTTTT
>TRBJ2-7|.|TRBV7-6|TRBD2
CASSLTSGQDPYEQYF
TGTGCCAGCAGCTTGACTAGCGGCCAGGACCCCTACGAGCAGTACTTC